These 22 T cell receptor beta chains originate from one sample sequenced in a study of shared clonotypes between healthy human individuals. Libraries were prepared by immunoSEQ multiplex PCR; TCRdb keeps only in-frame clonotypes and omits some of them. The repertoire has over a million clones, approximately 72% of them found once; the top ten carry 1.4% to 1.5%. Sequenced input: memory CD4+ T cells sorted from blood. Subset specified: CD45RA-negative fraction. Receptor source: a man between 18 and 35 years old in good health.

As concerns this clone: This specimen includes other DNA sequences encoding the same CDR3. The rearrangement links TRBV5-4 to TRBJ1-2, with a weak D call TRBD1 (5 bases). V shed 4 bases and J shed 2 bases, with 9 bases lying between them. There are 13 residues in the CDR3. Germline V lookup: CDR1 SGHNT, CDR2 YYREEE (reference sequence). In DNA, the CDR3 is TGTGCCAGCAGCCCCGACAGAAACTATGGCTACACCTTC. Amino acid sequence: CASSPDRNYGYTF.

The V gene is TRBV27, the J gene TRBJ2-1; the match to TRBD1 covers 8 bases. The CDR3 consists of 16 residues. Losses at the gene ends were 6 bases for V and 6 bases for J; bases not matched to a gene: 13. Germline lookup yields CDR1 MNHEY and CDR2 SMNVEV (reference sequence). The CDR3: CASRANDRGVGNEQFF. CDR3 bases: TGTGCCAGCAGGGCAAACGACAGGGGAGTAGGCAATGAGCAGTTCTTC.

This chain joins TRBV6-5 and TRBJ2-5; TRBD2 matches 7 bases. Losses at the gene ends were 6 bases for V and 2 bases for J; bases not matched to a gene: 3. CDR1 and CDR2 from the germline V gene are MNHEY and SVGAGI. The CDR3 runs 13 residues. CDR3 in amino acids: CASRAGLQETQYF. The CDR3 bases are TGTGCCAGCAGGGCGGGACTACAAGAGACCCAGTACTTC.

This rearrangement joins TRBV6-1 to TRBJ1-5; a possible D gene is TRBD1 (6 bases). The CDR3 consists of 14 residues. Germline values: CDR1 MNHNS, CDR2 SASEGT. Trimming shortened V by 4 bases and J by 6 bases, and 13 bases separated the two germline ends. Here the CDR3 DNA reads TGTGCCAGCAGTGCACGGAGGGGGGCTCAGCCCCAGCATTTT. It is translated as CASSARRGAQPQHF.

CDR3 nucleotides: TGTGCCAGCAGTGTCCGGGAGTACAATGAGCAGTTCTTC. Its translation is CASSVREYNEQFF. The J gene is TRBJ2-1, the V gene TRBV6-1, with a possible D match to TRBD2 (6 bases). The CDR3 totals 13 residues. V lost 4 bases and J 4 bases, leaving 8 bases between the germline ends. Germline CDR1 and CDR2: MNHNS and SASEGT.

The chain couples TRBV7-2 to TRBJ1-1; possibly TRBD1 for D (6 bases). CDR3 size: 15 residues. Germline V gene sequence: CDR1 SGHTA, CDR2 FQGNSA. Trimming pared 4 bases from V and 4 bases from J, leaving 16 bases between. The CDR3 reads CASSWDRQAITEAFF. The CDR3 DNA sequence: TGTGCCAGCAGCTGGGACCGACAGGCCATCACTGAAGCTTTCTTT.

This rearrangement joins TRBV9 to TRBJ1-5; D might be TRBD1 (5 bases). The CDR3 runs 14 residues. Germline values: CDR1 SGDLS, CDR2 YYNGEE. Trimming stripped 3 bases from V and 4 bases from J, with 11 bases between. The CDR3 DNA follows: TGTGCCAGCAGCGAGGGACTCGAGAATCAGCCCCAGCATTTT. This codes for CASSEGLENQPQHF.

The rearrangement uses TRBV5-4 and TRBJ2-4; TRBD1 or TRBD2 may be the D gene (5 bases each). Germline lookup yields CDR1 SGHNT and CDR2 YYREEE (reference sequence). V lost 3 bases, J lost 1 base, and 14 bases lay in between. The CDR3 has 16 residues. The CDR3 coding sequence is TGTGCCAGCAGCTCCAGCCGGGACGTTGCCAAAAACATTCAGTACTTC. It yields the protein CASSSSRDVAKNIQYF.

This rearrangement joins TRBV5-1 to TRBJ1-5, with D unresolved. There are 13 residues in the CDR3. The germline V and J ends were trimmed by 0 bases and 5 bases, with 6 bases remaining between them. From germline, CDR1 is SGHRS and CDR2 YFSETQ. CDR3: CASSLDGDQPQHF. The CDR3 DNA follows: TGCGCCAGCAGCTTGGACGGGGATCAGCCCCAGCATTTT. The full variable domain, rest sourced from reference TRBV5-1 and TRBJ1-5, is KAGVTQTPRYLIKTRGQQVTLSCSPISGHRSVSWYQQTPGQGLQFLFEYFSETQRNKGNFPGRFSGRQFSNSRSEMNVSTLELGDSALYLCASSLDGDQPQHFGDGTRLSIL.

This chain's CDR3 is CASSQNRAGAGNQPQHF. DNA of the CDR3: TGTGCCAGCAGCCAAAACCGCGCAGGGGCAGGCAATCAGCCCCAGCATTTT. The V call is TRBV7-9, the J call TRBJ1-5, with D maybe TRBD1 (6 bases). Between the trimmed V and J ends, which lost 5 bases and 2 bases, there was a span of 19 bases. Germline loops: CDR1 SEHNR, CDR2 FQNEAQ (reference sequence). This CDR3 contains 17 residues.

This chain connects TRBV9 to TRBJ2-1, with D perhaps TRBD2 (6 bases). The ends were cut back, 4 bases at V and 3 bases at J, with 17 bases in the middle. Germline V gene sequence: CDR1 SGDLS, CDR2 YYNGEE. The CDR3 extends over 16 amino acids. CDR3 sequence reads: CASSSLGGTLYNEQFF. CDR3 DNA sequence: TGTGCCAGCAGCTCCTTGGGCGGGACGCTCTACAATGAGCAGTTCTTC.

The sample holds a few counts of this clone. This chain uses TRBV6-5 with TRBJ1-4; D not resolved. Per the germline V gene, CDR1 is MNHEY and CDR2 is SVGAGI. This CDR3 is built from 10 residues. Trimming took off 11 bases at V and 6 bases at J, with 7 bases between the two ends. CDR3: CAERHEKLFF. The CDR3, as DNA: TGTGCCGAAAGGCATGAAAAACTGTTTTTT.

The V call is TRBV7-9, the J call TRBJ1-5; possible D gene TRBD1, 5 bases. The CDR3 runs to 15 residues. The germline V and J ends were trimmed by 5 bases and 2 bases, with 13 bases remaining between them. Germline V CDR1 and CDR2: SEHNR, FQNEAQ (reference sequence). The CDR3 DNA reads as TGTGCCAGCAGCCCTGGGACGGTAGGCAATCAGCCCCAGCATTTT. The encoded protein is CASSPGTVGNQPQHF.

J is TRBJ2-3 and V is TRBV25-1; tentative D call: TRBD2 (5 bases). V was shortened by 10 bases and J by 3 bases, with 17 bases between the two germline ends. In germline, CDR1 is MGHDK, CDR2 SYGVNS. The CDR3 length is 14 residues. CDR3 nucleotide sequence: TGTGCCACCTCTCCGGGAAGGGATACAGATACGCAGTATTTT. Encoded protein: CATSPGRDTDTQYF.

This clone was detected only a few times. The rearrangement joins TRBV28 to TRBJ2-3, with TRBD1 matching 7 bases. With V trimmed by 6 bases and J by 0 bases, 18 bases remained unmatched. Germline values: CDR1 MDHEN, CDR2 SYDVKM. This CDR3 is built from 19 residues. The CDR3 DNA sequence: TGTGCCAGCAGCCCTCGGACAGGTGGCCTCCGTTCTAGCACAGATACGCAGTATTTT. This encodes CASSPRTGGLRSSTDTQYF.

This rearrangement joins TRBV5-6 to TRBJ2-3, with 11 bases fitting TRBD2. Trimming cost V 0 bases and J 3 bases; bases outside gene matches: 3. Germline lookup yields CDR1 SGHDT and CDR2 YYEEEE. The CDR3 is 16 amino acids. The CDR3 bases are TGTGCCAGCAGCTTGGGACTAGCGGGAAAGACAGATACGCAGTATTTT. Translation: CASSLGLAGKTDTQYF.

The chain carries TRBV7-6 and TRBJ2-5; 11 bases agree with TRBD2. Germline CDR1 SGHVS, CDR2 FNYEAQ. Trimming cost V 7 bases and J 6 bases; bases outside gene matches: 7. This CDR3 has 14 amino acids. The DNA of the CDR3 is TGTGCCAGCACACCCGGACTAGCGGGCCAGACCCAGTACTTC. It is translated as CASTPGLAGQTQYF.

The rearrangement uses TRBV11-2 and TRBJ2-5, with D perhaps TRBD1 (6 bases). Germline CDR1 is SGHAT and CDR2 is FQNNGV. This CDR3 has 16 amino acids. With 5 bases removed from V and 1 base from J, the gap between germline ends came to 17 bases. The CDR3, as DNA: TGTGCCAGCAGCAACAGCCTACAGGGCGGCCAAGAGACCCAGTACTTC. This encodes CASSNSLQGGQETQYF. Combining the CDR3 with reference TRBV11-2 and TRBJ2-5 gives the whole variable domain EAGVAQSPRYKIIEKRQSVAFWCNPISGHATLYWYQQILGQGPKLLIQFQNNGVVDDSQLPKDRFSAERLKGVDSTLKIQPAKLEDSAVYLCASSNSLQGGQETQYFGPGTRLLVL.

This chain links TRBV7-2 with TRBJ2-7; 15 positions agree with TRBD2. Germline V CDR1 and CDR2: SGHTA, FQGNSA. V lost 5 bases to trimming and J lost 1 base; unmatched junction nucleotides: 3. This CDR3 region has 16 residues. CDR3 DNA: TGTGCCAGCAGCCCTGGACTAGCGGGAGGGTCCTACGAGCAGTACTTC. It yields the protein CASSPGLAGGSYEQYF.

This clone was seen many times. The CDR3 is CASSHLLGQGGYTF. The CDR3 coding sequence is TGCGCCAGCAGCCACCTCCTAGGACAGGGAGGCTACACCTTC. The chain recombines TRBV4-1 with TRBJ1-2, with 8 positions matching TRBD1. CDR3 length: 14 amino acids. CDR1 MGHRA and CDR2 YSYEKL come from the germline V gene. The V gene end was trimmed by 3 bases and the J gene end by 8 bases; junction bases not matched to a gene: 8.

V and J are TRBV4-1 and TRBJ2-1; TRBD2 agrees at 7 bases. V lost 5 bases, J lost 2 bases, and 9 bases stayed unmatched. There are 16 residues in the CDR3. Looked up from germline, CDR1 is MGHRA and CDR2 is YSYEKL. Written as DNA, the CDR3 is TGCGCCAGCAGCACTCTGCAGGGACTAACCTACAATGAGCAGTTCTTC. It yields the protein CASSTLQGLTYNEQFF.

This chain joins TRBV2 and TRBJ1-4; TRBD1 aligns across 9 bases. Trimming at V came to 6 bases and at J to 10 bases, leaving 9 bases not matched to a gene. Germline lookup yields CDR1 SNHLY and CDR2 FYNNEI. The CDR3 is 14 residues long. Here the CDR3 reads CASSASKTGGKLFF. In nucleotides, the CDR3 is TGTGCCAGCAGCGCATCAAAGACAGGGGGAAAACTGTTTTTT. Variable domain in full (rest from reference TRBV2 and TRBJ1-4): EPEVTQTPSHQVTQMGQEVILRCVPISNHLYFYWYRQILGQKVEFLVSFYNNEISEKSEIFDDQFSVERPDGSNFTLKIRSTKLEDSAMYFCASSASKTGGKLFFGSGTQLSVL.